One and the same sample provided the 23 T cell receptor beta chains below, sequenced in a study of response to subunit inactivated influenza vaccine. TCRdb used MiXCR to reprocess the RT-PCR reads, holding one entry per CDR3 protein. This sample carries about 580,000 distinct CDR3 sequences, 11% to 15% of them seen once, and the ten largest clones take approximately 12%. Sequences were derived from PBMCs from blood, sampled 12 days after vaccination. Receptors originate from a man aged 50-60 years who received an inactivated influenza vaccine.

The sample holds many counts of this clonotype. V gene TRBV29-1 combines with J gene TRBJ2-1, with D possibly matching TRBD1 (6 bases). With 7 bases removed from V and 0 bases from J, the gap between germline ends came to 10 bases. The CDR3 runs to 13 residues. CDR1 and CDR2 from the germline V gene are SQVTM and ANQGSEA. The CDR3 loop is CSGGQSSYNEQFF. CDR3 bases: TGCAGCGGCGGACAGAGCTCCTACAATGAGCAGTTCTTC.

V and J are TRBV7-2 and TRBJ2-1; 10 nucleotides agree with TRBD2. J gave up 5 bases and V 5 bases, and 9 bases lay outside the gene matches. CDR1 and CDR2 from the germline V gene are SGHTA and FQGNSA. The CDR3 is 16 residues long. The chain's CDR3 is CASSRGGSGRNNEQFF. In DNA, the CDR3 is TGTGCCAGCAGCCGAGGCGGTAGCGGGAGGAACAATGAGCAGTTCTTC.

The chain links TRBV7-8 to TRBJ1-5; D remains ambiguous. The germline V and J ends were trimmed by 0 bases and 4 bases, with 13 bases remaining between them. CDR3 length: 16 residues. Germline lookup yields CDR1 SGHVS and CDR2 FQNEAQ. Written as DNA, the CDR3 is TGTGCCAGCAGCTTAGCAACGCTCGGCACAAATCAGCCCCAGCATTTT. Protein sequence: CASSLATLGTNQPQHF. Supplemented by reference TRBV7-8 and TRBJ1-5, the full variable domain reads GAGVSQSPRYKVAKRGQDVALRCDPISGHVSLFWYQQALGQGPEFLTYFQNEAQLDKSGLPSDRFFAERPEGSVSTLKIQRTQQEDSAVYLCASSLATLGTNQPQHFGDGTRLSIL.

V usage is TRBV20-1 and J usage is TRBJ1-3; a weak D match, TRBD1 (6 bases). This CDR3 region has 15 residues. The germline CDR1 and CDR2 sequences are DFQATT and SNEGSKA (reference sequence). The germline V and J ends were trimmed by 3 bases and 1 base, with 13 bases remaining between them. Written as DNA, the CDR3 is TGCAGTGCTAGTTGGGGGCAGATGTCTGGAAACACCATATATTTT. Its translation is CSASWGQMSGNTIYF.

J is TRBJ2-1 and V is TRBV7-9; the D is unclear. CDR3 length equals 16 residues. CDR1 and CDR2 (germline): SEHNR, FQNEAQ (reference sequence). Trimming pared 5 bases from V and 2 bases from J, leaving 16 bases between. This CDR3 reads CASSPSTLPPYNEQFF. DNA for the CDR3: TGTGCCAGCAGCCCCTCGACTCTCCCCCCCTACAATGAGCAGTTCTTC.

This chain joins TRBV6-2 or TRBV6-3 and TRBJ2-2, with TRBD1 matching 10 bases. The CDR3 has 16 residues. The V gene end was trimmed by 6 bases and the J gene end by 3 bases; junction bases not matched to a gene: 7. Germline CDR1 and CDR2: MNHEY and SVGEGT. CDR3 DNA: TGTGCCAGCAGAAGACGGACAGGGGGGGACACCGGGGAGCTGTTTTTT. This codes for CASRRRTGGDTGELFF.

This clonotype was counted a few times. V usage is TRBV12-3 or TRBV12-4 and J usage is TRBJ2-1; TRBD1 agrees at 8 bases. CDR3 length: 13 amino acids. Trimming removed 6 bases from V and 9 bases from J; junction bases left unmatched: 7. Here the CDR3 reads CASRGQGVGEQFF. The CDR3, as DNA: TGTGCCAGCAGAGGACAGGGAGTCGGTGAGCAGTTCTTC.

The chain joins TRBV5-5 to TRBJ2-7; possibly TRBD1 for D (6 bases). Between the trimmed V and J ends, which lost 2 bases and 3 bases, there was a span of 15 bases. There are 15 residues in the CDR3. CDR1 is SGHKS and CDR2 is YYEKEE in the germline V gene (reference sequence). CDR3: CASSLSPGQLYEQYF. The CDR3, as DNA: TGTGCCAGCAGCTTATCTCCCGGACAGCTCTACGAGCAGTACTTC.

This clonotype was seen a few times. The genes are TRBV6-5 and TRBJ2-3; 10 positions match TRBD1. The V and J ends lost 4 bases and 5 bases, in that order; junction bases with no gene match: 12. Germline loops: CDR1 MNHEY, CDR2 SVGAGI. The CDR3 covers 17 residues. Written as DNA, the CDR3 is TGTGCCAGCAGTTCGCCCTCATGGACAGGGGGAAGAGATACGCAGTATTTT. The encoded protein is CASSSPSWTGGRDTQYF.

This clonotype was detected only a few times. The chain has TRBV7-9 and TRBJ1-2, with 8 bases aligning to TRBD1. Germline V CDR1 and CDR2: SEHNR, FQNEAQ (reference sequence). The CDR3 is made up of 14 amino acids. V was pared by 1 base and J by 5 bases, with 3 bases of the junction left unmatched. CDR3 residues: CASSLDRGWYGYTF. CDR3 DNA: TGTGCCAGCAGCTTAGACAGGGGGTGGTATGGCTACACCTTC. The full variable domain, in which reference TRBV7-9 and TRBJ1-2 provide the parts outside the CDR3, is DTGVSQNPRHKITKRGQNVTFRCDPISEHNRLYWYRQTLGQGPEFLTYFQNEAQLEKSRLLSDRFSAERPKGSFSTLEIQRTEQGDSAMYLCASSLDRGWYGYTFGSGTRLTVV.

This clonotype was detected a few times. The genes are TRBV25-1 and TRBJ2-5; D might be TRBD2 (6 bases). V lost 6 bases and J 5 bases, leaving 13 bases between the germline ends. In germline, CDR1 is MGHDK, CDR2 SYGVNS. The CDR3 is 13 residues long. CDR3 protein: CASRPWGRETQYF. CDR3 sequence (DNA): TGTGCCAGCAGGCCCTGGGGGAGGGAGACCCAGTACTTC.

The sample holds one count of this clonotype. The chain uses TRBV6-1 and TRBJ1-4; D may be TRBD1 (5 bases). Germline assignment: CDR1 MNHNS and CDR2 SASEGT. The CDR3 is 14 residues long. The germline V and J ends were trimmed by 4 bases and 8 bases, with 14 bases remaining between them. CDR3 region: CASSGGTQSEKLFF. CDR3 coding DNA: TGTGCCAGCAGTGGAGGGACCCAGTCGGAAAAACTGTTTTTT.

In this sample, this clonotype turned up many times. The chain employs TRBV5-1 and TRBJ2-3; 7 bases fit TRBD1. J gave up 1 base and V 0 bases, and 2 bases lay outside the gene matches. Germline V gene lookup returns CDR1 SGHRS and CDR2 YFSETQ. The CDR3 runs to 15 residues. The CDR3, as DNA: TGCGCCAGCAGCTTGGCCGGGACAGGCACAGATACGCAGTATTTT. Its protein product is CASSLAGTGTDTQYF. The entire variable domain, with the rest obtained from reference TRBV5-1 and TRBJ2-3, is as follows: KAGVTQTPRYLIKTRGQQVTLSCSPISGHRSVSWYQQTPGQGLQFLFEYFSETQRNKGNFPGRFSGRQFSNSRSEMNVSTLELGDSALYLCASSLAGTGTDTQYFGPGTRLTVL.

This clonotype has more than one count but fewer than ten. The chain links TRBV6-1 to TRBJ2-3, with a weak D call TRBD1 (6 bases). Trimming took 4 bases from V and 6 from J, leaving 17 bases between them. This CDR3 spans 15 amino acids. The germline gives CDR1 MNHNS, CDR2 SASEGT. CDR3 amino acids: CASSGRVRGKDTQYF. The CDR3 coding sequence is TGTGCCAGCAGTGGACGGGTCAGGGGTAAGGATACGCAGTATTTT.

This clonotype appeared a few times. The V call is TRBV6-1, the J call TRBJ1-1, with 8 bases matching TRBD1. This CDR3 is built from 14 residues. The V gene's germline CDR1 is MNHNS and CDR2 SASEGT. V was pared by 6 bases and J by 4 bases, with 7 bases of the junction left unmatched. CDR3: CASSRTGGTTEAFF. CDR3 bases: TGTGCCAGCAGCCGTACAGGGGGGACCACTGAAGCTTTCTTT.

The CDR3 spells CASSSSREDGQYF. The CDR3 coding sequence is TGTGCCAGCAGCTCGTCCAGGGAAGATGGGCAGTACTTC. The chain recombines TRBV11-1 with TRBJ2-7; a possible D gene is TRBD1 (5 bases). The CDR3 runs 13 residues. Germline assignment: CDR1 SGHAT and CDR2 FQDESV (reference sequence). V lost 4 bases and J 9 bases, leaving 16 bases between the germline ends.

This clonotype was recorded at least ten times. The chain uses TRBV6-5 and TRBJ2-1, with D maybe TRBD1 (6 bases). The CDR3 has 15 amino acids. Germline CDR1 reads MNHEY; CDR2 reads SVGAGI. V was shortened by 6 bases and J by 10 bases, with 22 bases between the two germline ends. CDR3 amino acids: CASSVVLGGNKEQFF. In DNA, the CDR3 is TGTGCCAGCAGCGTAGTATTAGGGGGTAATAAAGAGCAGTTCTTC.

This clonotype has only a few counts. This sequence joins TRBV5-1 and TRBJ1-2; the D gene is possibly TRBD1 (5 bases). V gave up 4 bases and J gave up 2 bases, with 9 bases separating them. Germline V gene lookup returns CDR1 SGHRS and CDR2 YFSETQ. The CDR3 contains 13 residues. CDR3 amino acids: CASSTTENYGYTF. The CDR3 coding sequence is TGCGCCAGCAGCACGACAGAGAACTATGGCTACACCTTC.

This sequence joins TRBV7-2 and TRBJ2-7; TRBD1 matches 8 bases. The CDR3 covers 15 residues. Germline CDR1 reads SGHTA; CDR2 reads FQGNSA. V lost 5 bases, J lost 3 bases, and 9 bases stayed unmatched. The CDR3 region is CASSETGTGLYEQYF. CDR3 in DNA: TGTGCCAGCAGCGAAACCGGGACAGGCCTCTACGAGCAGTACTTC. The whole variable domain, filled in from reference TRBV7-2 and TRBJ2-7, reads GAGVSQSPSNKVTEKGKDVELRCDPISGHTALYWYRQSLGQGLEFLIYFQGNSAPDKSGLPSDRFSAERTGGSVSTLTIQRTQQEDSAVYLCASSETGTGLYEQYFGPGTRLTVT.

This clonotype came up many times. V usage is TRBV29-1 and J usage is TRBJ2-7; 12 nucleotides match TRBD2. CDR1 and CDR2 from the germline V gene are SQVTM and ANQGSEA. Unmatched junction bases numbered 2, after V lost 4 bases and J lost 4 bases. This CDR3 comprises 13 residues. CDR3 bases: TGCAGCGTTGTGGGACTAGCGGGTTACGAGCAGTACTTC. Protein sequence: CSVVGLAGYEQYF.

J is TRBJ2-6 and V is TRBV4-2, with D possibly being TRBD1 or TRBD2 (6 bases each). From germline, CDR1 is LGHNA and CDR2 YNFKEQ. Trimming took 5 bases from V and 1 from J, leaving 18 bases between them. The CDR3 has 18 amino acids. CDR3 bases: TGTGCCAGCAGCGATGTGGGGGGCGCGAGTTCTGGGGCCAACGTCCTGACTTTC. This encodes CASSDVGGASSGANVLTF.

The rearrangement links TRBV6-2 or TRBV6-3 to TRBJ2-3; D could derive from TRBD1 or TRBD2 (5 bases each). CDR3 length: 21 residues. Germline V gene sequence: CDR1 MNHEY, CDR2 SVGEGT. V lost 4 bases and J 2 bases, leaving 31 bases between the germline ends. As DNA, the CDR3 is TGTGCCAGCAGTTTCTCTCTTGGTGAGGGACCGACCCCGAAGTCCACAGATACGCAGTATTTT. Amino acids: CASSFSLGEGPTPKSTDTQYF.

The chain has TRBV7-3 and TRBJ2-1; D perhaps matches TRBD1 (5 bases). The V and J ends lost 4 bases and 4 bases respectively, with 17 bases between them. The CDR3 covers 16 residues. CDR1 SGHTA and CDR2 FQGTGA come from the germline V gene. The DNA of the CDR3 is TGTGCCAGCAGCTCCCGCCCGACAGACACTTACAATGAGCAGTTCTTC. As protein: CASSSRPTDTYNEQFF.